The clone carrying this T cell receptor beta chain was seen a single time. Antigen unknown. Among the donors, all were healthy bone marrow donors. The sample comes from a study of cytomegalovirus exposure and HLA in healthy donors. Study context: A previous analysis identified approximately 110 million unique TCR beta sequences derived from roughly 180 million T cells. Whole-study results and caveats: Some public TCRs appeared in many individuals, while most sequences were rare. A few chains tied to CMV proved CMV antigen-specific in vitro.

This PCR relied on a set of 60 Vbeta primers and 13 Jbeta primers. Sequencing used immunoSEQ multiplex PCR; TCRdb keeps in-frame clones, though not all of them. The table includes some 130,000 clones, 79% detected once. The sequence was collected from a female donor in good health and CMV-seronegative. The sequencing sample was made of PBMCs.

CDR3 sequence reads: CASSPRGRGAETGELFF. In DNA form, the CDR3 reads TGTGCCAGCAGCCCCCGAGGGCGGGGGGCGGAGACCGGGGAGCTGTTTTTT. This chain uses TRBV9 with TRBJ2-2; TRBD2 matches 8 bases. CDR3 length equals 17 residues. J gave up 5 bases and V 4 bases, and 13 bases lay outside the gene matches. Germline CDR1 and CDR2: SGDLS and YYNGEE.